These T cell receptor beta chains were read from a single sample in a study of STAT5B mutations in CD4+ large granular lymphocyte leukemia. Assay: immunoSEQ multiplex PCR; the TCRdb copy retains only in-frame clones and omits some. Altogether approximately 30,000 clones are present, roughly 76% being singletons, with the ten largest covering approximately 4.4%. Sequenced input: CD4+ T cells from blood buffy coats. These receptors came from a human donor in good health. Each CDR3 is given without its conserved first and last residue. The order of the fields is V gene, J gene, D gene, CDR3 protein. A D gene is named only where the DNA matches it firmly.

TRBV27	TRBJ2-1	TRBD2	ASSAASGRAAGSYNEQF
TRBV14	TRBJ2-5	.	ASSQGLQETQY
TRBV18	TRBJ2-7	TRBD2	ASSPETSGTYEQY
TRBV4-1	TRBJ1-5	TRBD1	ASSQDPAGGGNQPQH
TRBV2	TRBJ1-4	.	AKRGHSRLANEKLF
TRBV6-5	TRBJ2-5	TRBD2	ASSRGPLGRETQY
TRBV18	TRBJ2-1	TRBD2	ASSPPQAGVGNEQF
TRBV5-1	TRBJ2-1	TRBD2	ASSLGPGTSYNEQF
TRBV28	TRBJ2-6	TRBD1	ASSLYGTGAHGANVLT
TRBV28	TRBJ1-2	.	ASSIGANYGYT
TRBV6-1	TRBJ2-1	.	ASSRYNEQF
TRBV19	TRBJ1-2	TRBD1	ASRNPYRQGNYGYT
TRBV4-2	TRBJ2-7	TRBD2	ASSQETFGTTVDEQY
TRBV5-1	TRBJ2-3	.	ASSLAAARTDTQY
TRBV30	TRBJ1-5	.	AWSGTENQPQH
TRBV7-2	TRBJ2-1	TRBD2	ASSLGLAGGWNEQF
TRBV5-5	TRBJ2-2	.	ASSRPGTSTGELF
TRBV6-5	TRBJ2-3	TRBD2	ASKASGYTDTQY
TRBV28	TRBJ1-4	.	ASRETAATNEKLF
TRBV7-9	TRBJ2-7	TRBD1	ASSHTDRGGHEQY
TRBV6-6	TRBJ2-1	.	ASSYSRQGNEQF
TRBV5-6	TRBJ2-7	TRBD2	ASSSWGAGGPYHEQY
TRBV18	TRBJ1-5	.	ASSPDRNQPQH
TRBV4-3	TRBJ2-7	TRBD2	ASSQGTSGAYEQY
TRBV4-1	TRBJ2-3	.	ASSPLGGPLGTQY
TRBV18	TRBJ2-7	TRBD2	ASSPLREGLIEQY
TRBV4-3	TRBJ2-3	TRBD2	ASSPRWRRTSGRGTDTQY
TRBV10-3	TRBJ1-2	TRBD1	AIQGDHNYGYT
TRBV7-2	TRBJ1-1	.	ASSLAAGWNTEAF
TRBV7-9	TRBJ2-3	.	ASSASGTWDTQY
TRBV15	TRBJ1-2	.	ATSRDISGSYGYT
TRBV28	TRBJ2-1	.	ASASSPDLHNEQF
TRBV19	TRBJ2-7	.	ASSGQLYEQY
TRBV7-2	TRBJ2-7	.	ASSLQPGPYEQY
TRBV6-6	TRBJ1-4	.	ASRDQGANEKLF
TRBV18	TRBJ1-5	.	ASSPNAGRYSNQPQH
TRBV5-4	TRBJ2-1	.	ASGPDLVSGEQF
TRBV11-2	TRBJ2-3	TRBD2	ASSLLGTSGWDTQY
TRBV10-3	TRBJ2-2	.	AISVNRDTGELF
TRBV9	TRBJ2-1	TRBD1	ASSPPAWDRGNNEQF
TRBV19	TRBJ2-1	TRBD2	ASSISGTSGNYNEQF
TRBV16	TRBJ2-2	TRBD1	ASSQSGAGQGSTGELF
TRBV28	.	.	ASQPGTKGEQY
TRBV28	TRBJ1-2	.	ASSSGEGTNGYT
TRBV6-6	TRBJ2-7	.	ASSYSYSPSYEQY
TRBV7-8	TRBJ2-2	TRBD2	ASSLESGRAGGELF
TRBV18	TRBJ2-7	TRBD2	ASSPPRGGHSYEQY
TRBV7-9	TRBJ2-5	.	ASSLGWDGQETQY
TRBV4-3	TRBJ2-3	TRBD1	ASSRTGPPSTDTQY
TRBV6-6	TRBJ1-1	.	ASSTKSNTEAF
TRBV7-2	TRBJ2-7	.	ASSLGSEPYEQY
TRBV29-1	TRBJ2-2	TRBD2	SPKRGSGELF
TRBV6-5	TRBJ1-2	.	ASSLSGYGYT
TRBV7-9	TRBJ2-1	.	ASSLRADRSSYNEQF
TRBV10-3	TRBJ2-7	TRBD2	AIGGTSGGDSYEQY